A single TCR beta chain is shown here with its context. The data derive from a study of shared T cell receptors in the human thymus. The protocol was immunoSEQ multiplex PCR, while the TCRdb copy is restricted to in-frame clones and leaves out a portion. The sample carries around 340,000 clones, approximately 95% recorded once. In germline, CDR1 is MNHEY, CDR2 SMNVEV (reference sequence). The V gene end was trimmed by 10 bases and the J gene end by 1 base; junction bases not matched to a gene: 5. The CDR3 consists of 13 residues. The receptor was derived from a human donor. The specimen was thymocytes. This sequence joins TRBV27 and TRBJ1-1, with 8 bases matching TRBD1. This CDR3 reads CATRDRKNTEAFF. The CDR3 DNA is TGTGCCACCCGGGACAGGAAGAACACTGAAGCTTTCTTT.